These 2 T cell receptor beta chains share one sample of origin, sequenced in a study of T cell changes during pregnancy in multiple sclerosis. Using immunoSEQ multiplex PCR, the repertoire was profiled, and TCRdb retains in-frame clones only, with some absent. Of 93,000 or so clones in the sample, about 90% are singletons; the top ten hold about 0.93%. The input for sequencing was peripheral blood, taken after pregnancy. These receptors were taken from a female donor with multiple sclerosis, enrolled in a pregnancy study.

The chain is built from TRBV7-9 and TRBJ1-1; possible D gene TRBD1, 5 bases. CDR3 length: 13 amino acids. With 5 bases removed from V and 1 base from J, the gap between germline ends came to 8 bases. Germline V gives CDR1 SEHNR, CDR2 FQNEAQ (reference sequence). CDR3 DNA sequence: TGTGCCAGCAGCCAAGGACAGAACACTGAAGCTTTCTTT. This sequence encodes CASSQGQNTEAFF.

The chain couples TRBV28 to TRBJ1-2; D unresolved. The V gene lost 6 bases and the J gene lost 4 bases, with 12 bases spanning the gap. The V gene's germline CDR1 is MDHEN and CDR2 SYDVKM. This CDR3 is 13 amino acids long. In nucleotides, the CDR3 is TGTGCCAGCAGCCTCTCGGGGAGCTATGGCTACACCTTC. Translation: CASSLSGSYGYTF.